A single sample is the source of the 29 T cell receptor beta chains below, sequenced in a study of human T cells and chemical hapten exposure. Specified time point: patch test 3, about 24 weeks after DPC sensitization. Specified treatment: therapeutic diphenylcyclopropenone sensitization with weekly scalp DPC. TCRdb used MiXCR to reprocess the RACE reads, holding one entry per CDR3 protein. The sample lists more than 85,000 distinct CDR3 sequences; roughly a third were seen once. Specimen: whole blood, collected in connection with sensitization to the hapten diphenylcyclopropenone (DPC). These receptors were obtained from a man aged 40-49 years with alopecia areata. Some clones in this sample may be carry-over from other donors' samples.

This clonotype was detected only a few times. This chain links TRBV28 with TRBJ2-7; D is possibly TRBD2 (5 bases). Germline V gene sequence: CDR1 MDHEN, CDR2 SYDVKM. Trimming shortened V by 10 bases and J by 9 bases, and 16 bases separated the two germline ends. There are 11 residues in the CDR3. The CDR3 is CAIRKGEWQYF. DNA of the CDR3: TGTGCCATCCGGAAGGGAGAATGGCAGTACTTC.

This clonotype was recorded at least ten times. This chain connects TRBV7-9 to TRBJ2-3; D ambiguous. The length of the CDR3 is 16 residues. CDR1 SEHNR and CDR2 FQNEAQ come from the germline V gene (reference sequence). V gave up 4 bases and J gave up 0 bases, with 14 bases separating them. The CDR3: CASSSRAVASTDTQYF. For the CDR3, the DNA is TGTGCCAGCAGCTCACGGGCCGTGGCTAGCACAGATACGCAGTATTTT. Filled out from reference TRBV7-9 and TRBJ2-3, the complete variable domain reads DTGVSQNPRHKITKRGQNVTFRCDPISEHNRLYWYRQTLGQGPEFLTYFQNEAQLEKSRLLSDRFSAERPKGSFSTLEIQRTEQGDSAMYLCASSSRAVASTDTQYFGPGTRLTVL.

The table lists this clonotype with a few counts. V is TRBV24-1 and J is TRBJ2-7; D gene unclear. This CDR3 is 13 amino acids long. V was cut by 2 bases and J by 5 bases, with 9 bases left in between. Germline CDR1 reads KGHDR; CDR2 reads SFDVKD. CDR3 amino acids: CATSDSQDDEQYV. The CDR3 DNA reads TGTGCCACCAGTGATTCCCAGGATGACGAGCAGTACGTC.

V gene TRBV10-3 combines with J gene TRBJ2-3; 11 bases are a match to TRBD2. With V trimmed by 0 bases and J by 2 bases, 7 bases remained unmatched. Germline V lookup: CDR1 ENHRY, CDR2 SYGVKD. This CDR3 contains 18 residues. The CDR3 bases are TGTGCCATCAGTGAGTCTCAACTAGCGGGAGTCACCACAGATACGCAGTATTTT. Residues: CAISESQLAGVTTDTQYF.

This clonotype was counted only a few times. This rearrangement joins TRBV6-2 or TRBV6-3 to TRBJ2-3; 7 bases align to TRBD2. This CDR3 region has 16 residues. Germline-derived CDR1 and CDR2 are MNHEY and SVGEGT. J gave up 0 bases and V 2 bases, and 5 bases lay outside the gene matches. CDR3 DNA sequence: TGTGCCAGCAGTTACACCCGAGCGGGAAGCACAGATACGCAGTATTTT. This translates into CASSYTRAGSTDTQYF.

The chain uses TRBV6-1 and TRBJ1-1; maybe TRBD1 (5 bases). CDR1 and CDR2 from the germline V gene are MNHNS and SASEGT. This CDR3 contains 15 residues. Trimming left V 1 base short and J 4 bases short, with 13 bases between. The CDR3 sequence is CASSEGANGGTEAFF. The DNA of the CDR3 is TGTGCCAGCAGTGAAGGGGCGAATGGGGGCACTGAAGCTTTCTTT.

This clonotype was seen a few times. The chain couples TRBV13 to TRBJ2-1; no clear D. V was shortened by 6 bases and J by 7 bases, with 16 bases between the two germline ends. The CDR3 runs 14 residues. Germline assignment: CDR1 PRHDT and CDR2 FYEKMQ (reference sequence). CDR3 sequence: CASRALAALNEQFF. CDR3 nucleotides: TGTGCCAGCAGGGCGCTGGCGGCCTTGAATGAGCAGTTCTTC.

This clonotype came up many times. In nucleotides, the CDR3 is TGCGCCAGCAGCTGGGGGTCCTCTGGGGCCAACGTCCTGACTTTC. Residues: CASSWGSSGANVLTF. This chain links TRBV5-1 with TRBJ2-6, with D tentatively TRBD1 or TRBD2 (5 bases each). Germline V gene sequence: CDR1 SGHRS, CDR2 YFSETQ. Trimming took 3 bases from V and 0 from J, leaving 7 bases between them. The CDR3 extends over 15 amino acids.

The V gene is TRBV12-3 or TRBV12-4, the J gene TRBJ1-6; perhaps TRBD1 as D (6 bases). Trimming took off 2 bases at V and 4 bases at J, with 9 bases between the two ends. The CDR3 covers 15 residues. CDR3: CASSLTDSYNSPLHF. CDR3 coding DNA: TGTGCCAGCAGTTTAACGGACAGTTATAATTCACCCCTCCACTTT.

V usage is TRBV18 and J usage is TRBJ2-7; D possibly corresponds to TRBD1 (6 bases). V was trimmed by 2 bases and J by 0 bases, leaving 11 bases between them. The CDR3 extends over 15 amino acids. Germline-derived CDR1 and CDR2 are KGHSH and LQKENI. This CDR3 reads CASSPRQASSYEQYV. In nucleotides, the CDR3 is TGTGCCAGCTCACCAAGACAGGCTAGCTCCTACGAGCAGTACGTC.

The chain is built from TRBV25-1 and TRBJ2-5, with 9 bases that match TRBD2. The V and J ends lost 6 bases and 5 bases, in that order; junction bases with no gene match: 10. Per the germline V gene, CDR1 is MGHDK and CDR2 is SYGVNS. CDR3 length equals 15 residues. The CDR3 sequence: CASSIPGLAIETQYF. The CDR3 DNA sequence: TGTGCCAGCAGCATTCCGGGACTAGCTATCGAGACCCAGTACTTC.

The chain uses TRBV27 and TRBJ1-6; 7 positions agree with TRBD1. The trim removed 8 bases at V and 5 bases at J, leaving 9 bases unmatched. Germline assignment: CDR1 MNHEY and CDR2 SMNVEV (reference sequence). The CDR3 sequence is 15 residues long. The CDR3 reads CASRQGTENNSPLHF. The DNA of the CDR3 is TGTGCCAGCCGACAAGGGACAGAAAATAATTCACCCCTCCACTTT.

V is TRBV5-6 and J is TRBJ2-3; TRBD2 matches at 7 bases. The J segment lost 7 bases and the V segment lost 1 base, leaving 9 bases of the junction unmatched. Looked up from germline, CDR1 is SGHDT and CDR2 is YYEEEE. The CDR3 runs 15 residues. This chain's CDR3 is CASSLSGIEVNTQYF. Written as DNA, the CDR3 is TGTGCCAGCAGCTTGAGCGGGATTGAAGTAAATACGCAGTATTTT.

The sample holds many counts of this clonotype. This chain connects TRBV7-2 to TRBJ1-4, with D unclear. CDR3 length: 15 residues. V was cut by 0 bases and J by 3 bases, with 8 bases left in between. CDR1 and CDR2 (germline): SGHTA, FQGNSA. This CDR3 reads CASSLAGAANEKLFF. The CDR3 nucleotides are TGTGCCAGCAGCTTAGCGGGTGCGGCTAATGAAAAACTGTTTTTT.

Here the CDR3 reads CASTATGGGSYEQYF. In DNA, the CDR3 is TGTGCCAGCACTGCTACAGGGGGGGGCTCCTACGAGCAGTACTTC. The chain combines TRBV27 with TRBJ2-7; a weak D match, TRBD1 (8 bases). The germline V gene encodes CDR1 MNHEY and CDR2 SMNVEV (reference sequence). Trimming took 7 bases from V and 0 from J, leaving 16 bases between them. CDR3 size: 15 residues.

This chain connects TRBV5-1 to TRBJ2-7; possibly TRBD2 for D (6 bases). Trimming took off 0 bases at V and 7 bases at J, with 11 bases between the two ends. The CDR3 is 13 residues long. Looked up from germline, CDR1 is SGHRS and CDR2 is YFSETQ. The CDR3 region is CASSLGGTGEQYV. DNA for the CDR3: TGCGCCAGCAGCTTGGGCGGGACGGGAGAGCAGTACGTC.

The chain employs TRBV13 and TRBJ1-5; D is undetermined. V shed 5 bases and J shed 7 bases, with 15 bases lying between them. CDR3 length equals 14 residues. CDR1 and CDR2 (germline): PRHDT, FYEKMQ (reference sequence). CDR3 in DNA: TGTGCCAGCAGCCAAGGCCGTAGTAAACAGCCCCAGCATTTT. This codes for CASSQGRSKQPQHF.

The chain recombines TRBV12-3 or TRBV12-4 with TRBJ1-4; weak D call: TRBD1 (6 bases). V was cut by 4 bases and J by 3 bases, with 9 bases left in between. The CDR3 extends over 14 amino acids. The CDR3 protein is CASSSGQPNEKLFF. CDR3 DNA sequence: TGTGCCAGCAGTTCAGGACAGCCTAATGAAAAACTGTTTTTT.

This clonotype was detected a few times. J is TRBJ2-3 and V is TRBV25-1, with D perhaps being TRBD1 or TRBD2 (5 bases each). V lost 6 bases, J lost 0 bases, and 25 bases lay in between. This CDR3 is 19 amino acids long. CDR1 and CDR2 (germline): MGHDK, SYGVNS. CDR3 bases: TGTGCCAGCAGGGAGACTAAAGGGGCTAGCTGGACTAGCACAGATACGCAGTATTTT. Protein sequence: CASRETKGASWTSTDTQYF.

Written as DNA, the CDR3 is TGTGCCAGCAGCTTAGGCCTAGATTTCGCAGATACGCAGTATTTT. Its translation is CASSLGLDFADTQYF. The V call is TRBV11-3, the J call TRBJ2-3; unclear D gene. This CDR3 spans 15 amino acids. CDR1 SGHNT and CDR2 YENEEA come from the germline V gene. V lost 1 base, J lost 4 bases, and 12 bases lay in between.

The chain links TRBV12-3 or TRBV12-4 to TRBJ1-5; no reliable D call. V gave up 5 bases and J gave up 4 bases, with 12 bases separating them. The CDR3 extends over 14 amino acids. The CDR3 region is CASSPEAGNQPQHF. CDR3 DNA: TGTGCCAGCAGTCCAGAGGCTGGGAATCAGCCCCAGCATTTT.

The chain links TRBV6-6 to TRBJ2-3; the D gene is possibly TRBD1 (6 bases). Germline V gene data show CDR1 as MNHNY and CDR2 as SVGAGI (reference sequence). The CDR3 contains 12 residues. Trimming pared 4 bases from V and 11 bases from J, leaving 13 bases between. The CDR3: CASSLGAKEQYF. CDR3 coding DNA: TGTGCCAGCAGTTTGGGGGCAAAGGAGCAGTATTTT.

The chain recombines TRBV13 with TRBJ2-2; D is unclear. V was clipped by 5 bases and J by 5 bases, with 6 bases between them. Germline values: CDR1 PRHDT, CDR2 FYEKMQ (reference sequence). The CDR3 runs to 12 residues. The CDR3 DNA sequence: TGTGCCAGCAGCCAAGCGACCGGGGAGCTGTTTTTT. Translating gives CASSQATGELFF.

CDR3 bases: TGTGCCAGCAGTTCATCTCGAGGGTACAGTTTAGCCAAAAACATTCAGTACTTC. It encodes CASSSSRGYSLAKNIQYF. J is TRBJ2-4 and V is TRBV6-5; TRBD2 is a possible D gene (5 bases). Per the germline V gene, CDR1 is MNHEY and CDR2 is SVGAGI. CDR3 length equals 18 residues. V lost 4 bases, J lost 0 bases, and 19 bases lay in between.

The chain joins TRBV7-9 to TRBJ1-1; D remains ambiguous. Per germline, CDR1 SEHNR and CDR2 FQNEAQ (reference sequence). The CDR3 contains 13 residues. V dropped 2 bases and J dropped 3 bases, with 7 bases sitting between them. CDR3 protein: CASSLTSDTEAFF. CDR3 DNA sequence: TGTGCCAGCAGCTTAACGTCTGACACTGAAGCTTTCTTT.

Only a few counts were recorded for this clonotype. This chain uses TRBV11-2 with TRBJ2-7; D is perhaps TRBD1 (6 bases). This CDR3 has 15 residues. Deletions cut 3 bases from V and 2 bases from J, with 14 bases between. The germline V gene encodes CDR1 SGHAT and CDR2 FQNNGV. CDR3 in DNA: TGTGCCAGCAGCTTTAAACCGGGACACCCCTACGAGCAGTACGTC. Translated: CASSFKPGHPYEQYV.

There are a few counts of this clonotype. V usage is TRBV29-1 and J usage is TRBJ2-5, with TRBD2 matching 9 bases. Per germline, CDR1 SQVTM and CDR2 ANQGSEA. The CDR3 covers 13 residues. The trim removed 2 bases at V and 4 bases at J, leaving 2 bases unmatched. This CDR3 reads CSVERAGGETQYF. The CDR3 DNA reads as TGCAGCGTTGAAAGAGCGGGAGGAGAGACCCAGTACTTC.

CDR3 in amino acids: CSGGTAKNIQYF. The CDR3 DNA follows: TGCAGCGGCGGGACAGCCAAAAACATTCAGTACTTC. V and J are TRBV29-1 and TRBJ2-4; a weak D match, TRBD2 (6 bases). Germline V CDR1 and CDR2: SQVTM, ANQGSEA. This CDR3 is built from 12 residues. Trimming took 7 bases from V and 0 from J, leaving 7 bases between them.

The gene calls are TRBV29-1 and TRBJ2-3; D is tentatively TRBD1 or TRBD2 (5 bases each). Germline V lookup: CDR1 SQVTM, CDR2 ANQGSEA. CDR3 length: 15 residues. Trimming took 7 bases from V and 4 from J, leaving 21 bases between them. CDR3 DNA: TGCAGCGGGGTCGGATGGGGGAAGGTCGCAGATACGCAGTATTTT. As protein: CSGVGWGKVADTQYF.